This T cell receptor beta chain was profiled in a study of blood T cells in healthy people across ages. Points from the study as a whole: A roughly linear fall in TCR beta diversity per million T cells was seen with increasing age.

Points on this clonotype: Its specificity is unknown.

Looked up from germline, CDR1 is LGHDT and CDR2 is YNNKEL (reference sequence). This CDR3 region has 16 residues. Between the trimmed V and J ends, which lost 3 bases and 2 bases, there was a span of 16 bases. Combining a sample-barcoded 5' primer with a J-beta primer mix, a second PCR ran for 7 to 11 cycles. One entry per CDR3 protein results from TCRdb running MiXCR on the 5' RACE reads. The sample consists of 1.2 million to 1.5 million distinct CDR3 sequences, roughly 40% of them appearing once. The clonotype originates from a young woman in good health. Sequenced material: blood. V is TRBV3-1 and J is TRBJ2-5; D might be TRBD1 (6 bases). The CDR3 nucleotides are TGTGCCAGCAGCCAGCCTCAGGGGCGGAGGCAAGAGACCCAGTACTTC. It translates to CASSQPQGRRQETQYF.